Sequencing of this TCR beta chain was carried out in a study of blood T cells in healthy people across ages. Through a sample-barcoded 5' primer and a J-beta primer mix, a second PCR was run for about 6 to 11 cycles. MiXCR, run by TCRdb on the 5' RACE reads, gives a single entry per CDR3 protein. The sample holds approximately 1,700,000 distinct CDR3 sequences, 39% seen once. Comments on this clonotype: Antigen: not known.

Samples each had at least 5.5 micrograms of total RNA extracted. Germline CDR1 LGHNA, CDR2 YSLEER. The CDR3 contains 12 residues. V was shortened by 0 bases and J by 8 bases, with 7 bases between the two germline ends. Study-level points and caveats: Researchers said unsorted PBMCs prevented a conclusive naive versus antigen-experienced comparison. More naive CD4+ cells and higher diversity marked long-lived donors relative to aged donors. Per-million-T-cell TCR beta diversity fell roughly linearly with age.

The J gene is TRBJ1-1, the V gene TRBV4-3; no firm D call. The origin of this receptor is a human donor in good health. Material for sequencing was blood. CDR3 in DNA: TGCGCCAGCAGCCAAGAAGCGGGGGAAGCTTTCTTT. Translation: CASSQEAGEAFF.